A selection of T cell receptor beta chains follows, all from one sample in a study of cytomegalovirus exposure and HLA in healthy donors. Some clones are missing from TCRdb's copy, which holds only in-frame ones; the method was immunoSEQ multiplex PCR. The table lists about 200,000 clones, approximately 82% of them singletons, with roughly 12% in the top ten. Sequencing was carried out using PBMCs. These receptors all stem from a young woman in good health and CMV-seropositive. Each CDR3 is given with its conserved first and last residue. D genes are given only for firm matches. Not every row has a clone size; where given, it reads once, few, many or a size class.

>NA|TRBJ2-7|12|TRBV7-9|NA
CASSFNGLEQYF
TGTGCCAGCAGCTTCAATGGGCTCGAGCAGTACTTC
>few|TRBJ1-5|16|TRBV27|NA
CASSSYPIDSNQPQHF
TGTGCCAGCAGTTCCTATCCCATTGATAGCAATCAGCCCCAGCATTTT
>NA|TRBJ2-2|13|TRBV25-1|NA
CASSLQGEGELFF
TGTGCCAGCAGTCTACAAGGGGAAGGGGAGCTGTTTTTT
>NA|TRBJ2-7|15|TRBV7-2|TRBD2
CASSEAGTSGYEQYF
TGTGCCAGCAGCGAGGCCGGGACTAGCGGGTACGAGCAGTACTTC
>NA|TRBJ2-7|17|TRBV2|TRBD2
CASSGFGGVSGSVEQYF
TGTGCCAGCAGTGGTTTTGGAGGGGTTAGCGGGAGTGTCGAGCAGTACTTC
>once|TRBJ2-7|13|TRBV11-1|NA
CATQGGNSYEQYF
TGTGCCACCCAAGGCGGGAACTCCTACGAGCAGTACTTC
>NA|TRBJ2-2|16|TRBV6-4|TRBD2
CASRGGVSGKTGELFF
TGTGCCAGCAGGGGAGGGGTTAGCGGGAAGACCGGGGAGCTGTTTTTT
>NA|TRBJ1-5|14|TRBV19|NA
CASSKQVSNQPQHF
TGTGCCAGTAGTAAACAGGTTAGCAATCAGCCCCAGCATTTT
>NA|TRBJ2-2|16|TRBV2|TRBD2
CASNSGLAVNTGELFF
TGTGCCAGCAACTCGGGACTAGCGGTTAACACCGGGGAGCTGTTTTTT
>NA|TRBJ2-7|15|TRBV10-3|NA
CAISERGARGHEQYF
TGTGCCATCAGTGAGCGGGGGGCACGGGGGCACGAGCAGTACTTC
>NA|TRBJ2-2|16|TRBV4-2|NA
CASSQAFGVVGGELFF
TGTGCCAGCAGCCAGGCCTTCGGGGTCGTGGGCGGGGAGCTGTTTTTT
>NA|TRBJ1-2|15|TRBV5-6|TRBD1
CASSHWDRPNYGYTF
TGTGCCAGCAGCCATTGGGACAGGCCTAACTATGGCTACACCTTC